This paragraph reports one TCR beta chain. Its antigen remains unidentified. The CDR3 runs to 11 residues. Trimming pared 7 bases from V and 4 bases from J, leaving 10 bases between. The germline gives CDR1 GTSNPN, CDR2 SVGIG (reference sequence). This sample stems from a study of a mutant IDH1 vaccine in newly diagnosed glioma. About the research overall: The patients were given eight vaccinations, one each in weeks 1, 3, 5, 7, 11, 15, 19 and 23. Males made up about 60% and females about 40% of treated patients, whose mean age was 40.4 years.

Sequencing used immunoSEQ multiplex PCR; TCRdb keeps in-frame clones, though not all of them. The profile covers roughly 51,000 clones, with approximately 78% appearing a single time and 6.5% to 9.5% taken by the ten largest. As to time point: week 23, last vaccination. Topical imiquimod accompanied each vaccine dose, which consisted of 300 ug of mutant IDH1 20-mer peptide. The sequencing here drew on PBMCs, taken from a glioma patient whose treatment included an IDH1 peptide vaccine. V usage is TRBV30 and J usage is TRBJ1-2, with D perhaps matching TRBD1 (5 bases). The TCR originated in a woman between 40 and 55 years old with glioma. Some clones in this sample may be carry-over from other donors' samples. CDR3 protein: CALTELYGYTF. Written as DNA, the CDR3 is TGTGCCTTGACAGAGCTCTATGGCTACACCTTC.